What follows is one T cell receptor (beta chain) and its context. Its target is unknown. The assay was immunoSEQ multiplex PCR, and TCRdb's table has in-frame clones only and misses some. The sample holds about 42,000 clones, 80% to 95% seen once. This sample is part of a study of resident and recirculating memory T cells in vitiligo. Study results and caveats: Vitiligo lesions lacked a unique dominant clone, and clonality varied.

The ends were cut back, 0 bases at V and 4 bases at J, with 15 bases in the middle. CDR3 size: 16 residues. Per the germline V gene, CDR1 is SGHDN and CDR2 is FVKESK. The TCR sequence derives from a male donor with vitiligo. The chain combines TRBV14 with TRBJ1-2; D call uncertain. The material sequenced was blood. CDR3 protein: CASSQELPIHPYGYTF. CDR3 bases: TGTGCCAGCAGCCAAGAACTTCCAATCCATCCCTATGGCTACACCTTC.